The table lists the clone carrying this T cell receptor (beta chain) with a few counts. Other DNA sequences in the same sample also yield this CDR3. Germline V CDR1 and CDR2: SGHDT, YYEEEE. V lost 4 bases, J lost 5 bases, and 9 bases lay in between. The CDR3 covers 12 residues. These data are taken from a study of cytomegalovirus exposure and HLA in healthy donors. It was with 60 Vbeta and 13 Jbeta primers that the PCR ran. Only in-frame clones appear in the TCRdb table, and some are missing; sequencing was by immunoSEQ multiplex PCR. Among some 70,000 clones listed, roughly 65% were seen once. Sequencing used PBMCs. V gene TRBV5-6 combines with J gene TRBJ1-1; D is possibly TRBD1 (6 bases). The receptor was isolated from a male donor in good health and CMV-seropositive. In nucleotides, the CDR3 is TGTGCCAGCAGCCTCAGGGGTACTGAAGCTTTCTTT. Protein: CASSLRGTEAFF.